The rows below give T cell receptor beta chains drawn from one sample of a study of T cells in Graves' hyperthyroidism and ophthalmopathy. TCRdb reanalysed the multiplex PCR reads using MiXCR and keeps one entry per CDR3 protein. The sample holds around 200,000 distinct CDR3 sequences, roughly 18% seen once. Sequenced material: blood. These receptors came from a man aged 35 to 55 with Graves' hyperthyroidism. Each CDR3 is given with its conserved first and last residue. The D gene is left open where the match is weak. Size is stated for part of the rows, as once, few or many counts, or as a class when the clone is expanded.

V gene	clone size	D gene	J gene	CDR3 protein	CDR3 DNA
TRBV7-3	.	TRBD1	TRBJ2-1	CASSLTGQGTNEQFF	TGTGCCAGCAGCTTAACGGGACAGGGGACCAATGAGCAGTTCTTC
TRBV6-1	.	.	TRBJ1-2	CASRWGGGYTF	TGTGCCAGCAGGTGGGGCGGCGGCTACACCTTC
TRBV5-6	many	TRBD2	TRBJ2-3	CASTEAGGGGDTQYF	TGTGCCAGCACCGAAGCCGGGGGGGGCGGCGATACGCAGTATTTT
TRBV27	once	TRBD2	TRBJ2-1	CASSPGGRLAGPTYNEQFF	TGTGCCAGCAGCCCGGGGGGGAGACTAGCGGGACCAACCTACAATGAGCAGTTCTTC
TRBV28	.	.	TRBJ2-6	CASIAGANVLTF	TGTGCCAGCATAGCCGGGGCCAACGTCCTGACTTTC
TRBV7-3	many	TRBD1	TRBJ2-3	CASSPGQEDTQYF	TGTGCCAGCAGCCCAGGACAGGAAGATACGCAGTATTTT
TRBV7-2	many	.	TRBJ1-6	CASSFVHNSPLHF	TGTGCCAGCAGCTTTGTGCATAATTCACCCCTCCACTTT
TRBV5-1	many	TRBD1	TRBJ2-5	CASSAEGQSRWETQYF	TGCGCCAGCAGCGCTGAGGGACAGTCCCGTTGGGAGACCCAGTACTTC
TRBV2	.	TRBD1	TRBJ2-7	CASRGTGSPYEQYF	TGTGCCAGCAGGGGGACAGGGTCCCCATACGAGCAGTACTTC
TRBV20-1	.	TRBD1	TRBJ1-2	CSATTGGDGYTF	TGCAGTGCTACTACAGGGGGGGATGGCTACACCTTC
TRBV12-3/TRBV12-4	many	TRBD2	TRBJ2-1	CASSLARRGEQFF	TGTGCCAGCAGTTTAGCGCGGCGGGGGGAGCAGTTCTTC
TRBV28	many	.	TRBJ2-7	CASSPPGSAPYEQYF	TGTGCCAGCAGTCCACCCGGCAGCGCACCCTACGAGCAGTACTTC
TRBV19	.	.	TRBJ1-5	CASSPRQAEDQPQHF	TGCGCCAGTAGTCCCCGACAGGCCGAAGATCAGCCCCAGCATTTT
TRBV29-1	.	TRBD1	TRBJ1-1	CSVDSQGGTEAFF	TGCAGCGTTGATTCCCAGGGGGGCACTGAAGCTTTCTTT
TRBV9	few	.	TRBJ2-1	CASGVDGGIYNEQFF	TGTGCCAGCGGCGTAGATGGGGGAATATACAATGAGCAGTTCTTC
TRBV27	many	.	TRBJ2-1	CASSLSTYNEQFF	TGTGCCAGCAGTTTATCGACCTACAATGAGCAGTTCTTC
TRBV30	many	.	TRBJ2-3	CAWSVMGSTDTQYF	TGTGCCTGGAGTGTTATGGGGAGCACAGATACGCAGTATTTT
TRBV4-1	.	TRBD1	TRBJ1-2	CASSQVDRDPYGYTF	TGCGCCAGCAGCCAAGTTGACAGGGACCCCTATGGCTACACCTTC
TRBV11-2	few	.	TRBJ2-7	CASSLWGREFYEQYF	TGTGCCAGCAGCTTGTGGGGGCGCGAGTTCTACGAGCAGTACTTC
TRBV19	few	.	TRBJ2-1	CASSILRGSYNEQFF	TGTGCCAGTAGTATTTTGCGGGGATCCTACAATGAGCAGTTCTTC
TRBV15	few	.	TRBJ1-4	CATSREGLNEKLFF	TGTGCCACCAGCAGAGAGGGGCTCAATGAAAAACTGTTTTTT
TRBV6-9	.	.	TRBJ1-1	CASSYGEGIEAFF	TGTGCCAGCAGTTACGGGGAGGGGATTGAAGCTTTCTTT
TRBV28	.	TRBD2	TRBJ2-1	CASNPAGGAFFLNEQFF	TGTGCCAGCAACCCAGCGGGAGGAGCTTTCTTTCTCAATGAGCAGTTCTTC
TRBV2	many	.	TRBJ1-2	CASSTQKNYGYTF	TGTGCCAGCAGCACACAAAAGAACTATGGCTACACCTTC
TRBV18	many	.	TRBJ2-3	CASSPTSDTQYF	TGTGCCAGCTCACCGACTAGTGATACGCAGTATTTT
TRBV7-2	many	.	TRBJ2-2	CASSLPPTGELFF	TGTGCCAGCAGCTTACCCCCCACTGGGGAGCTGTTTTTT